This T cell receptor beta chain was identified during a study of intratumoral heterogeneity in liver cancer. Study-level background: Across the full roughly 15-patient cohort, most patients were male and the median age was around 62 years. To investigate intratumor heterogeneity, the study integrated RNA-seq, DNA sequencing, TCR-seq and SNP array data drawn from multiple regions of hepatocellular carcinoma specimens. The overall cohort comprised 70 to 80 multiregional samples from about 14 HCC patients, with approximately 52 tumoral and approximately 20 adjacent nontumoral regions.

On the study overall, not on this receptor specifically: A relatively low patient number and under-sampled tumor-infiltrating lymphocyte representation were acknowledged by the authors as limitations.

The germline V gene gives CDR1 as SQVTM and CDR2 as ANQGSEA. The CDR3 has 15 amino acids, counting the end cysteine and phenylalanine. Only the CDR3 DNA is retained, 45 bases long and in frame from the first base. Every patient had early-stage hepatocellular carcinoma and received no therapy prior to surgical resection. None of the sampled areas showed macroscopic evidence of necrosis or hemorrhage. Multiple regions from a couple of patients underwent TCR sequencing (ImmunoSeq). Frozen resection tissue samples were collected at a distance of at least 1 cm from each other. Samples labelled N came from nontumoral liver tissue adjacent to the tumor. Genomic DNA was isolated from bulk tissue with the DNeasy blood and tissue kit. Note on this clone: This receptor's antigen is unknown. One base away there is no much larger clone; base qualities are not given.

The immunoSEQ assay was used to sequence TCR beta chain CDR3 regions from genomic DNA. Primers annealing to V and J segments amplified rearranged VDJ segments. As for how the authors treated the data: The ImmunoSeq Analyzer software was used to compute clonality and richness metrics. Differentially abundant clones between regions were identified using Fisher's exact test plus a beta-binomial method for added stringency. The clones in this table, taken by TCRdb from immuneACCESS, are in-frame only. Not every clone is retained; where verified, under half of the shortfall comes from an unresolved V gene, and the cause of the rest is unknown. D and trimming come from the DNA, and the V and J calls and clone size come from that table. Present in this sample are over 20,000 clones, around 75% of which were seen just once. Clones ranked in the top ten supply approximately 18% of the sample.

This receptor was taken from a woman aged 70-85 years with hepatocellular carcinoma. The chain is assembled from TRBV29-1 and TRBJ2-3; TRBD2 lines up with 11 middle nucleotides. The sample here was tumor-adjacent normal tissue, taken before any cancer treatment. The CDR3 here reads CSSRGSGRGTDTQYF. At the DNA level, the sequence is TGCAGTTCCAGGGGTAGCGGGAGGGGCACAGATACGCAGTATTTT.